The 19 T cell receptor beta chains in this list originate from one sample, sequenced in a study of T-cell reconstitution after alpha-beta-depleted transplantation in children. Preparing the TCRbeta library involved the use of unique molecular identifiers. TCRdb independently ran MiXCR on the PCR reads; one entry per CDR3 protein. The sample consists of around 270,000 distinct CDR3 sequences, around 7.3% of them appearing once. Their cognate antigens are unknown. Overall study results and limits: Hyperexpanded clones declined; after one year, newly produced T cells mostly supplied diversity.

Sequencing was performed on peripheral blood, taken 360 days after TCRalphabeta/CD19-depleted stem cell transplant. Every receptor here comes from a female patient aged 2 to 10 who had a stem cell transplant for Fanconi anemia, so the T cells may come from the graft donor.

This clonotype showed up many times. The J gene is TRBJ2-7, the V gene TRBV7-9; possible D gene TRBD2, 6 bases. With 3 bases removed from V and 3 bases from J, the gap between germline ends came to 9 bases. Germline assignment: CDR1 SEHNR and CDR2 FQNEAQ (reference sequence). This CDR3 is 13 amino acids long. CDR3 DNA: TGTGCCAGCAGCTTGGAGGGTCACTACGAGCAGTACTTC. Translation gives CASSLEGHYEQYF.

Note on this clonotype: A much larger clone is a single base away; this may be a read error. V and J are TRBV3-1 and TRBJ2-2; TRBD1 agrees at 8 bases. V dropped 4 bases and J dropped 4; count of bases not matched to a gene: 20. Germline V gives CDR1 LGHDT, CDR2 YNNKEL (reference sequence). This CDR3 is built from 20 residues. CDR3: CASSPVGTMTGVLLTGELFF. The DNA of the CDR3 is TGTGCCAGCAGCCCCGTTGGGACAATGACAGGGGTCCTCCTCACCGGGGAGCTGTTTTTT.

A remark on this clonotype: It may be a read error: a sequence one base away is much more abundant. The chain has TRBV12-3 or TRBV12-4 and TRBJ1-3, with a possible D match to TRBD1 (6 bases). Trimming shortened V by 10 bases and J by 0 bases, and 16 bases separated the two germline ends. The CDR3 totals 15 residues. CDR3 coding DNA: TGTGCCACCAGGGAGACAGGAAACTCTGGAAACACCATATATTTT. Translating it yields CATRETGNSGNTIYF.

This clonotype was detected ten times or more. The CDR3 DNA follows: TGTGCCAGCGAAGACGGGGTGGGGAACACTGAAGCTTTCTTT. It codes for CASEDGVGNTEAFF. The J gene is TRBJ1-1, the V gene TRBV6-5, with D hard to call. The germline CDR1 and CDR2 sequences are MNHEY and SVGAGI. Trimming left V 8 bases short and J 1 base short, with 14 bases between. The CDR3 extends over 14 amino acids.

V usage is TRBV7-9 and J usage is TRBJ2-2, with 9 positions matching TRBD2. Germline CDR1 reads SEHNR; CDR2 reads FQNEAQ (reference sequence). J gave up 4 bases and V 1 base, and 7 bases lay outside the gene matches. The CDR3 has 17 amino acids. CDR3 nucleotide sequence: TGTGCCAGCAGCTTAGTGGCTAGCGGGACTCTCACCGGGGAGCTGTTTTTT. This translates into CASSLVASGTLTGELFF.

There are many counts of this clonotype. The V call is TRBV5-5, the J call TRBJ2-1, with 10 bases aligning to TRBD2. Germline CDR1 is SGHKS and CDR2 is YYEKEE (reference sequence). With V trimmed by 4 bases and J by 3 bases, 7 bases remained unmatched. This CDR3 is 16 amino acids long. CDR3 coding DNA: TGTGCCAGCAGCCCCCCGGGACTAGCGAACTACAATGAGCAGTTCTTC. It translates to CASSPPGLANYNEQFF.

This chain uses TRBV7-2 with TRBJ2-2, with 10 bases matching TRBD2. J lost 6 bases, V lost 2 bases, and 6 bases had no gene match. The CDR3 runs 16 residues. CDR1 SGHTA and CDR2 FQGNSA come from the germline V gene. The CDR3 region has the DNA TGTGCCAGCAGCTTAAGAAGCGGGGGGGCCCCCGGGGAGCTGTTTTTT. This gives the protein CASSLRSGGAPGELFF.

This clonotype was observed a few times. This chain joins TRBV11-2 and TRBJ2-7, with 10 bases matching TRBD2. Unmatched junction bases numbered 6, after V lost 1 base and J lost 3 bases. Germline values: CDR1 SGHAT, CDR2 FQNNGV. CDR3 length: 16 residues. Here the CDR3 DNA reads TGTGCCAGCAGCTTAGGGACTAGCGGTGTCAACTACGAGCAGTACTTC. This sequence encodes CASSLGTSGVNYEQYF.

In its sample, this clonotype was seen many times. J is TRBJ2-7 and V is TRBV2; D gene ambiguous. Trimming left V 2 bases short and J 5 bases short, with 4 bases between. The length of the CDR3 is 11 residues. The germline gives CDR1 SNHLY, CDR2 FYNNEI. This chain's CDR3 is CASSERHEQYF. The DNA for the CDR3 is TGTGCCAGCAGTGAACGCCACGAGCAGTACTTC.

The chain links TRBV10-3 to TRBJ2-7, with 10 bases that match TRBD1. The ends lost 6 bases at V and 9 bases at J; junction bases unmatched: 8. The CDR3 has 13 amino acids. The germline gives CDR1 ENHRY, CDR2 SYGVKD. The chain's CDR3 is CAIRPGQGIGQYF. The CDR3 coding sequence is TGTGCCATCAGACCGGGACAGGGGATTGGGCAGTACTTC.

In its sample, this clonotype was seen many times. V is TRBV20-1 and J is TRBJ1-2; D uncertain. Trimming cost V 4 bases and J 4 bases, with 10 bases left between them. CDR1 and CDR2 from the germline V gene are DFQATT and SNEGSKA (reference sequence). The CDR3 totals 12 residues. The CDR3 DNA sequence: TGCAGTGCTATAGATCCCTCCTATGGCTACACCTTC. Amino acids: CSAIDPSYGYTF.

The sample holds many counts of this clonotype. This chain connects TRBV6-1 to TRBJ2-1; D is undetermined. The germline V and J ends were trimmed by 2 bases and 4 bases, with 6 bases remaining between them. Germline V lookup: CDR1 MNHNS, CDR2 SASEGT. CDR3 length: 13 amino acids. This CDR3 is CASSELGYNEQFF. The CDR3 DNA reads TGTGCCAGCAGTGAATTAGGGTACAATGAGCAGTTCTTC.

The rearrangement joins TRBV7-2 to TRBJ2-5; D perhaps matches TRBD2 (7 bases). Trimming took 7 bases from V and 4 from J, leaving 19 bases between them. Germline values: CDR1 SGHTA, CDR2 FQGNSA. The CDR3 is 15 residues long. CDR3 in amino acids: CASTRLRGGGETQYF. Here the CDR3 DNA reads TGTGCCAGCACCCGGTTGCGGGGAGGGGGAGAGACCCAGTACTTC.

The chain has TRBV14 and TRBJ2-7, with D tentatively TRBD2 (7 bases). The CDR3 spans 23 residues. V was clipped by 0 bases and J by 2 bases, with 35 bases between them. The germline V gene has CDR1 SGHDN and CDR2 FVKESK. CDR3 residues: CASSQDHPEDRFGVIGGPYEQYF. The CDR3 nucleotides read TGTGCCAGCAGCCAAGATCACCCGGAAGATCGTTTTGGGGTTATCGGGGGGCCCTACGAGCAGTACTTC.

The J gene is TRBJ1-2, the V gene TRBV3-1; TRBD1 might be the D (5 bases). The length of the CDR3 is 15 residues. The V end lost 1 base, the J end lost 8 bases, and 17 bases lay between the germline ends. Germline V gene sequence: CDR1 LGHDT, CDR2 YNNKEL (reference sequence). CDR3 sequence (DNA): TGTGCCAGCAGCCAAGTAGGTGGGCAGGGTGGAGGCTACACCTTC. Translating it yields CASSQVGGQGGGYTF.

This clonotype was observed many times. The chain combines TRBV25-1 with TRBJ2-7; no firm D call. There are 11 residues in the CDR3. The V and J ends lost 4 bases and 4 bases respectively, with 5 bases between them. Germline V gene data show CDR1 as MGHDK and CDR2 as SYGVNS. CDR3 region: CASSAGYEQYF. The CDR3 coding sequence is TGTGCCAGCAGTGCCGGTTACGAGCAGTACTTC.

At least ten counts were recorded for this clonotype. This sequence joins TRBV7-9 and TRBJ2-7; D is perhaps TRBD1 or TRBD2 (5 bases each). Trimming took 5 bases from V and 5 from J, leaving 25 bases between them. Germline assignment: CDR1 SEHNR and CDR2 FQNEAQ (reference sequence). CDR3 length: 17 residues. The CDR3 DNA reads TGTGCCAGCAGCCTCGAGTCCGGGGACCTCCCCTGGGACGAGCAGTACTTC. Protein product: CASSLESGDLPWDEQYF.

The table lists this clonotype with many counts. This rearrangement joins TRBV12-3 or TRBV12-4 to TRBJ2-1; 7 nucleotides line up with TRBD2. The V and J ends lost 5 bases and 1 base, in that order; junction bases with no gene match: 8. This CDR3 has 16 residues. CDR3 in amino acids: CASSTLGGGSYNEQFF. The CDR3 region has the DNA TGTGCCAGCAGTACCTTGGGGGGGGGTTCCTACAATGAGCAGTTCTTC.

CDR3 in amino acids: CACCRNTEAFF. The CDR3 nucleotides are TGTGCCTGTTGTCGGAACACTGAAGCTTTCTTT. The rearrangement links TRBV30 to TRBJ1-1; D gene ambiguous. The germline CDR1 and CDR2 sequences are GTSNPN and SVGIG (reference sequence). Trimming stripped 6 bases from V and 1 base from J, with 6 bases between. This CDR3 is built from 11 residues.